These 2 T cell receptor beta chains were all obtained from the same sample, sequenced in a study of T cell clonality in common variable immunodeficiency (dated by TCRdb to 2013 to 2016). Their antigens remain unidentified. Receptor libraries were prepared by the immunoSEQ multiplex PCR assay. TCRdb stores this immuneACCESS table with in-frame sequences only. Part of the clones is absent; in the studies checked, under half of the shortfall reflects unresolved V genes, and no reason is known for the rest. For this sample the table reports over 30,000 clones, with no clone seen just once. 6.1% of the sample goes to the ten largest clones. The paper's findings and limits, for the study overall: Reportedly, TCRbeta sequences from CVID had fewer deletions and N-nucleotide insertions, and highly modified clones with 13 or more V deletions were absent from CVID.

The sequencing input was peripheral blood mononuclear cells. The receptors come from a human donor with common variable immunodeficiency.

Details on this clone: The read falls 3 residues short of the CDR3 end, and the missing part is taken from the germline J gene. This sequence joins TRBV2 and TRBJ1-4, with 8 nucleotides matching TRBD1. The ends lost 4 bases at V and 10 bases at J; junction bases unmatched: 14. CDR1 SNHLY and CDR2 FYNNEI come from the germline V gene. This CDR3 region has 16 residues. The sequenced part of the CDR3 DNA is TGTGCCAGCAGTGGGATGGTCGAGGACAGGGAGCGAAAA. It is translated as CASSGMVEDRERK. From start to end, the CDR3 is CASSGMVEDRERKLFF. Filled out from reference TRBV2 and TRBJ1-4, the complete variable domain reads EPEVTQTPSHQVTQMGQEVILRCVPISNHLYFYWYRQILGQKVEFLVSFYNNEISEKSEIFDDQFSVERPDGSNFTLKIRSTKLEDSAMYFCASSGMVEDRERKLFFGSGTQLSVL.

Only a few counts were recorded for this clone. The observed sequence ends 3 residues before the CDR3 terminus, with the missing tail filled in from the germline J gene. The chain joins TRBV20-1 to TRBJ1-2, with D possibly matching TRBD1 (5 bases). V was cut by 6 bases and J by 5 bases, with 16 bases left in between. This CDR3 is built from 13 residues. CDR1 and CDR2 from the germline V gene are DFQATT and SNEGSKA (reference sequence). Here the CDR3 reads CSAGVGGEYGYTF. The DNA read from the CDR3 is TGCAGTGCAGGCGTTGGGGGGGAGTATGGC.